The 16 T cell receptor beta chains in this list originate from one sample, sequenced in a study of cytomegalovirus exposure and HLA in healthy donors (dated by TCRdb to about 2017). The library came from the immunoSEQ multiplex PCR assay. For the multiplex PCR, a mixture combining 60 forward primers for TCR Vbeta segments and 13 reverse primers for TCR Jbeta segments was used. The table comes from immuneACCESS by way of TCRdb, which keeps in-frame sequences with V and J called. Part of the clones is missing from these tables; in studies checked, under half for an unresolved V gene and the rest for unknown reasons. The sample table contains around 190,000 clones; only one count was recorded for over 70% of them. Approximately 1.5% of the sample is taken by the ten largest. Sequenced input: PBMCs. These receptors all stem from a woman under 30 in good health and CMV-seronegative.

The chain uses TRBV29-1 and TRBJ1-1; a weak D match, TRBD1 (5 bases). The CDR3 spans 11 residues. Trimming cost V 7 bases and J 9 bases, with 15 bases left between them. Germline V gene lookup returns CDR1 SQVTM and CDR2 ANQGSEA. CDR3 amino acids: CSAPGEGKAFF. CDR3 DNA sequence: TGCAGCGCCCCGGGGGAGGGGAAAGCTTTCTTT.

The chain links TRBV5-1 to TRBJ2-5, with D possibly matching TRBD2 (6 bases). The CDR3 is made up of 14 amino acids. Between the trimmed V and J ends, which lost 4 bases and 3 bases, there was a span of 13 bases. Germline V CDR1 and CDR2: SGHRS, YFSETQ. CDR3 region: CASSLRDFEETQYF. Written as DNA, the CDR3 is TGCGCCAGCAGCCTCCGGGACTTTGAAGAGACCCAGTACTTC.

The CDR3 spells CASSIWGQANTEAFF. As DNA, the CDR3 is TGTGCCAGTAGTATTTGGGGACAGGCGAACACTGAAGCTTTCTTT. The chain couples TRBV19 to TRBJ1-1; 8 nucleotides agree with TRBD1. Germline-derived CDR1 and CDR2 are LNHDA and SQIVND (reference sequence). The V segment lost 3 bases and the J segment 1 base; nucleotides outside the gene matches: 4. This CDR3 has 15 residues. Using reference TRBV19 and TRBJ1-1 for the parts outside the CDR3, the full variable domain is DGGITQSPKYLFRKEGQNVTLSCEQNLNHDAMYWYRQDPGQGLRLIYYSQIVNDFQKGDIAEGYSVSREKKESFPLTVTSAQKNPTAFYLCASSIWGQANTEAFFGQGTRLTVV.

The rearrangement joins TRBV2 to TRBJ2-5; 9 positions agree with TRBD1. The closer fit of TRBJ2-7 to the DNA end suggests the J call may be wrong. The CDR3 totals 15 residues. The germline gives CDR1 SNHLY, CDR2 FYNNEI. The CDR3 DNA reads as TGTGCCAGCAGTGAAGGACCGGGACAGGGCTACGAGCAGTACTTC. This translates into CASSEGPGQGYEQYF.

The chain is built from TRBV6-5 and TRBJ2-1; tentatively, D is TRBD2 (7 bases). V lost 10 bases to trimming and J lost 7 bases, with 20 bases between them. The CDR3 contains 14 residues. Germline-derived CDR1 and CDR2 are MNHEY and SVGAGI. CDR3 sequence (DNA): TGTGCCACTTCAAGGGGAGGGGGTGGAAATGAGCAGTTCTTC. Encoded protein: CATSRGGGGNEQFF.

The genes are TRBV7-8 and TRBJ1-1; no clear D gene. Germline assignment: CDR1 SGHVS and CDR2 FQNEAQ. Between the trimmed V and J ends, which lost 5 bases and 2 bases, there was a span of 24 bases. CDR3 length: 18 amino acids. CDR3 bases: TGTGCCAGCAGCCTTAAGCCCCTCTCGCTCTTATTAAACACTGAAGCTTTCTTT. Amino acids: CASSLKPLSLLLNTEAFF.

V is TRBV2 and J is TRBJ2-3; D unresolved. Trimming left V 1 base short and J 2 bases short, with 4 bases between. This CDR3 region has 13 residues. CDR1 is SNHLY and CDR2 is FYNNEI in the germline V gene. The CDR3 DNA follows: TGTGCCAGCAGTGAAGTCTACACAGATACGCAGTATTTT. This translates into CASSEVYTDTQYF. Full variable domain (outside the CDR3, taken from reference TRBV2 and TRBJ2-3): EPEVTQTPSHQVTQMGQEVILRCVPISNHLYFYWYRQILGQKVEFLVSFYNNEISEKSEIFDDQFSVERPDGSNFTLKIRSTKLEDSAMYFCASSEVYTDTQYFGPGTRLTVL.

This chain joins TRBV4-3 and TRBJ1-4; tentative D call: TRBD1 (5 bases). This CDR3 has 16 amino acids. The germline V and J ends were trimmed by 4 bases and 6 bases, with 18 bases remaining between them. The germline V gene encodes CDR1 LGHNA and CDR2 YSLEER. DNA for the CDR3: TGCGCCAGCAGCCGCAGTACAGACCCGGGGGATGAAAAACTGTTTTTT. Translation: CASSRSTDPGDEKLFF.

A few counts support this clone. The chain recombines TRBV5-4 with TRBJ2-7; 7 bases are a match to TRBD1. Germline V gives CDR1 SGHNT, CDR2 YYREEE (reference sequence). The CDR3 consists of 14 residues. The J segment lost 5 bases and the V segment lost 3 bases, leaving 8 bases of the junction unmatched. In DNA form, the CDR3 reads TGTGCCAGCAGCTCTAAGGGACAGCCCCACGAGCAGTACTTC. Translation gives CASSSKGQPHEQYF.

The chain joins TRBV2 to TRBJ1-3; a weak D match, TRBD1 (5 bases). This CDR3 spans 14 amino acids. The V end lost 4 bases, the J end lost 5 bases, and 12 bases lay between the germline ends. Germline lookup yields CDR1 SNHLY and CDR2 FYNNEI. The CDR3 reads CASSVSGPRNTIYF. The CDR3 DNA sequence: TGTGCCAGCAGTGTATCAGGGCCTAGAAACACCATATATTTT.

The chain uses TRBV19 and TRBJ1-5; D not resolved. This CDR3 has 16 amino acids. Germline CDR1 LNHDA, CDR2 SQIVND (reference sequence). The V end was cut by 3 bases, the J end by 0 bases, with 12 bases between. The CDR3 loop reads CASSIPSVYSNQPQHF. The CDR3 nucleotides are TGTGCCAGTAGTATCCCGTCAGTTTATAGCAATCAGCCCCAGCATTTT.

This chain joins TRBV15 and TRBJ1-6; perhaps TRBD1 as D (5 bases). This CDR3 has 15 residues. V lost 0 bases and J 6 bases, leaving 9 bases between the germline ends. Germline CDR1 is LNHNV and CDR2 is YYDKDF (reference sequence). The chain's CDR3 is CATSRDLGVNSPLHF. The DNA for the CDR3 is TGTGCCACCAGCAGAGATCTAGGGGTTAATTCACCCCTCCACTTT. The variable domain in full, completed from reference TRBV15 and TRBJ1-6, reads DAMVIQNPRYQVTQFGKPVTLSCSQTLNHNVMYWYQQKSSQAPKLLFHYYDKDFNNEADTPDNFQSRRPNTSFCFLDIRSPGLGDTAMYLCATSRDLGVNSPLHFGNGTRLTVT.

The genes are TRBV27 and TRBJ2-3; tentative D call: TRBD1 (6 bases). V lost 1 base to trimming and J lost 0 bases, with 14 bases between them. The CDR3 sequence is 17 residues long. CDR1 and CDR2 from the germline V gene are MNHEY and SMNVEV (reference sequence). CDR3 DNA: TGTGCCAGCAGTTTATTATGGGACACCTCCAGCACAGATACGCAGTATTTT. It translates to CASSLLWDTSSTDTQYF.

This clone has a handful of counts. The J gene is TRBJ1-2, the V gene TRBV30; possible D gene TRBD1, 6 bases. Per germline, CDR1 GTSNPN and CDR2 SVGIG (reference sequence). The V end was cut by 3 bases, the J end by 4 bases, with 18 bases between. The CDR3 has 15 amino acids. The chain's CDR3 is CAWRPTGVPSYGYTF. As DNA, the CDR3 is TGTGCCTGGAGACCGACAGGCGTTCCCTCCTATGGCTACACCTTC.

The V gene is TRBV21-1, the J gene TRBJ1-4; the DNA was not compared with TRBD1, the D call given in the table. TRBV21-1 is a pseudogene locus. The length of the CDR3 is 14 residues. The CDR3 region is CASRWGRANEKLFF. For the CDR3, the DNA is TGTGCCAGCAGGTGGGGCAGGGCTAATGAAAAACTGTTTTTT.

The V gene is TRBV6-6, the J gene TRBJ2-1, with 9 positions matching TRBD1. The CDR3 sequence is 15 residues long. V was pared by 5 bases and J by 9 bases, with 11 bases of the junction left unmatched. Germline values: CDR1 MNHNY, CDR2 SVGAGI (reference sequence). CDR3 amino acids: CASSTLGTGLAEQFF. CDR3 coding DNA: TGTGCCAGCAGTACTCTAGGGACAGGGCTCGCTGAGCAGTTCTTC.